This is a list of T cell receptor beta chains from one sample in a study of blood T cell repertoires in COVID-19. Sequencing was performed with immunoSEQ multiplex PCR; in TCRdb, only in-frame clones are kept and a portion is missing. The table has about 200,000 clones, roughly 82% seen once; the top ten hold roughly 13%. Sequencing used peripheral blood. Every receptor here comes from a human donor in a cohort sampled during active COVID-19. The CDR3 runs from the conserved cysteine through the conserved F or W. The D gene is left open where the match is weak. Clone size is stated in some rows and not others, as once, few, many or a class when expanded.

D: .
V: TRBV27
J: TRBJ2-7
size: .
DNA: TGTGCCAGCAGTGCCCGGTTGTCCTCCTACGAGCAGTACTTC
CDR3: CASSARLSSYEQYF

D: .
V: TRBV5-1
J: TRBJ2-7
size: once
DNA: TGCGCCAGCAGCTCCGGGATGGCCTACGAGCAGTACTTC
CDR3: CASSSGMAYEQYF

D: TRBD2
V: TRBV6-5
J: TRBJ2-7
size: few
DNA: TGTGCCAGCAGTTCCGCGGGGGGCGGGACCTACGAGCAGTACTTC
CDR3: CASSSAGGGTYEQYF

D: TRBD1
V: TRBV3-1/TRBV3-2
J: TRBJ2-2
size: .
DNA: TGTGCCAGCAGCCCAGGACAGGGCCCCCCCACCGGGGAGCTGTTTTTT
CDR3: CASSPGQGPPTGELFF

D: TRBD1
V: TRBV28
J: TRBJ1-5
size: .
DNA: TGTGCCAGCCATCAGGGGGTAGCGTATAGCAATCAGCCCCAGCATTTT
CDR3: CASHQGVAYSNQPQHF

D: TRBD2
V: TRBV2
J: TRBJ2-7
size: .
DNA: TGTGCCAGCAGTCGACTAGCGCCATACGAGCAGTACTTC
CDR3: CASSRLAPYEQYF

D: TRBD1
V: TRBV5-4
J: TRBJ2-3
size: .
DNA: TGTGCCAGCAGCTTGGACAGGGGGGTGACAGATACGCAGTATTTT
CDR3: CASSLDRGVTDTQYF

D: TRBD2
V: TRBV28
J: TRBJ2-7
size: .
DNA: TGTGCCAGCAGTTCCCTTAATTCGGGAGGGCCTTACGAGCAGTACTTC
CDR3: CASSSLNSGGPYEQYF

D: .
V: TRBV5-1
J: TRBJ2-7
size: .
DNA: TGCGCCAGCAGCTTGACAAGCTCCTACGAGCAGTACTTC
CDR3: CASSLTSSYEQYF

D: .
V: TRBV28
J: TRBJ1-4
size: .
DNA: TGTGCCAGCAGTTTACGGGGGGGAAATGAAAAACTGTTTTTT
CDR3: CASSLRGGNEKLFF

D: .
V: TRBV12-3/TRBV12-4
J: TRBJ1-3
size: .
DNA: TGTGCCAGCAGTTTATCTTCTGGAAACACCATATATTTT
CDR3: CASSLSSGNTIYF